This is a list of T cell receptor beta chains from one sample in a study of shared clonotypes between healthy human individuals. The method was immunoSEQ multiplex PCR; TCRdb's version includes in-frame clones alone and lacks a portion of them. The sample consists of more than 850,000 clones, 78% of them appearing once. Sequenced: memory CD4+ T cells from PBMCs. The source of these receptors is a man between 18 and 35 years old in good health. Some clones in this sample may be carry-over from other donors' samples. Each CDR3 is given with its conserved first and last residue. The D gene is left open where the match is weak. For some rows the clone size is stated as once, few or many, or as a class when expanded; others skip it.

>TRBJ2-7|TRBV25-1|.|.|12
CASGRGLYEQYF
TGTGCCAGCGGACGGGGTCTCTACGAGCAGTACTTC
>TRBJ1-1|TRBV5-1|.|.|14
CASSSRQTNTEAFF
TGCGCCAGCAGCTCTCGACAGACGAACACTGAAGCTTTCTTT
>TRBJ1-1|TRBV28|.|.|16
CASTPIGRGGNTEAFF
TGTGCCAGCACCCCTATCGGCCGGGGAGGGAACACTGAAGCTTTCTTT
>TRBJ2-3|TRBV7-9|.|.|16
CASSLGLAEGADTQYF
TGTGCCAGCAGCTTAGGTTTGGCTGAGGGGGCAGATACGCAGTATTTT
>TRBJ2-1|TRBV5-4|.|many|14
CASSGVDTYNEQFF
TGTGCCAGCAGTGGCGTGGACACCTACAATGAGCAGTTCTTC
>TRBJ2-6|TRBV19|.|few|15
CASSMWVPGANVLTF
TGTGCCAGTAGTATGTGGGTTCCTGGGGCCAACGTCCTGACTTTC
>TRBJ2-5|TRBV4-1|.|few|16
CASSRVGGQVGETQYF
TGCGCCAGCAGCCGAGTCGGTGGGCAGGTCGGGGAGACCCAGTACTTC
>TRBJ2-3|TRBV4-2|.|.|14
CASSWGVSTDTQYF
TGTGCCAGCAGCTGGGGGGTGAGCACAGATACGCAGTATTTT
>TRBJ1-5|TRBV28|.|few|14
CASSTPLGNQPQHF
TGTGCCAGCAGTACCCCTCTGGGAAATCAGCCCCAGCATTTT
>TRBJ2-5|TRBV2|.|.|16
CASSEVKGAVGETQYF
TGTGCCAGCAGTGAAGTGAAAGGGGCGGTAGGAGAGACCCAGTACTTC